This TCR beta chain was recovered during a study of T-cell reconstitution after alpha-beta-depleted transplantation in children. This clonotype showed up just a few times. V was clipped by 5 bases and J by 3 bases, with 10 bases between them. The CDR3 has 13 amino acids. Looked up from germline, CDR1 is SGHTA and CDR2 is FQGNSA. Preparation of the TCRbeta library used unique molecular identifiers. TCRdb re-analysed the PCR reads in MiXCR, keeping a single row per CDR3 protein. The sample yields around 480,000 distinct CDR3 sequences, 30% to 35% seen once. The sequence derives from a human donor who donated a stem cell graft to a child with aplastic anemia. The chain couples TRBV7-2 to TRBJ1-2; no clear D gene. This sample comprised PBMCs from the stem cell graft donor, obtained from the stem cell graft. CDR3 sequence reads: CASSPGEHYGYTF. CDR3 bases: TGTGCCAGCAGCCCTGGGGAGCACTATGGCTACACCTTC.